These T cell receptor beta chains were read from a single sample in a study of blood T cell repertoires in COVID-19. Generated by immunoSEQ multiplex PCR, the TCRdb table keeps only in-frame clones and is missing some. The data show more than 40,000 clones, with about nine tenths seen just once and approximately 15% held by the top ten. Source material: peripheral blood. Every receptor here comes from a man aged 60-69 years with active or convalescent COVID-19. Each CDR3 is given with its conserved first and last residue. Fields, in order: clone size, D gene, J gene, V gene, CDR3 DNA, CDR3 protein. A D gene is named only where the DNA matches it firmly. Part of the rows lack a size; the others show once, few, many or a class for expanded clones.

- - TRBJ2-5 TRBV27 TGTGCCAGCAGTTCGAGCCGCAGGGCAGAGACCCAGTACTTC CASSSSRRAETQYF
once - TRBJ1-1 TRBV19 TGTGCCAGTAGTATGCAAAGGACAGTCACTGAAGCTTTCTTT CASSMQRTVTEAFF
- TRBD1 TRBJ1-1 TRBV5-1 TGCGCCAGCAGCACGGGACAGGGGAACACTGAAGCTTTCTTT CASSTGQGNTEAFF
- - TRBJ2-1 TRBV5-1 TGCGCCAGCAGCTTGGGCCAGGGCGTTTGGTATGAGCAGTTCTTC CASSLGQGVWYEQFF
- - TRBJ1-1 TRBV18 TGTGCCAGCTCACGGGGGCTCGACACTGAAGCTTTCTTT CASSRGLDTEAFF
- - TRBJ1-2 TRBV10-3 TGTGCCATCAGTGAGTCGAGCTATGGCTACACCTTC CAISESSYGYTF
once - TRBJ1-5 TRBV2 TGTGCCAGCAGGGAAGGACAGAGAGCTCAGCCCCAGCATTTT CASREGQRAQPQHF
few - TRBJ2-2 TRBV2 TGTGCCAGCAGTGTTTTCACGAACACCGGGGAGCTGTTTTTT CASSVFTNTGELFF
- - TRBJ1-4 TRBV21-1 TGTGCCAGCAGGGACAGGGGGTCAAATGAAAAACTGTTTTTT CASRDRGSNEKLFF
- - TRBJ2-2 TRBV7-2 TGTGCCAGCAGCTTTAGGCTAGCAGCCACCGGGGAGCTGTTTTTT CASSFRLAATGELFF
- TRBD2 TRBJ2-3 TRBV28 TGTGCCAGCAGTTCAGCGGGGGGGCGAACAGATACGCAGTATTTT CASSSAGGRTDTQYF
few - TRBJ1-6 TRBV5-4 TGTGCCAGCAGCCCCCGGGAGGGGGGGAATTCACCCCTCCACTTT CASSPREGGNSPLHF
- - TRBJ2-3 TRBV7-8 TGTGCCAGCAGCTTAGGGAGGGAAACAAGCACAGATACGCAGTATTTT CASSLGRETSTDTQYF
- TRBD1 TRBJ1-2 TRBV5-5 TGTGCCAGCAGCTTTGGACAGGGGAACTATGGCTACACCTTC CASSFGQGNYGYTF
- TRBD1 TRBJ2-5 TRBV5-1 TGCGCCAGCAGCTTGGGGACAGGACCCTTGGAAACCCAGTACTTC CASSLGTGPLETQYF
- TRBD2 TRBJ2-3 TRBV3-1/TRBV3-2 TGTGCCAGCAGCCAGGCGGGGGTTACCACAGATACGCAGTATTTT CASSQAGVTTDTQYF
- - TRBJ1-1 TRBV13 TGTGCCAGCAGCCGCAGGGCGATGAACACTGAAGCTTTCTTT CASSRRAMNTEAFF
- - TRBJ1-3 TRBV3-1/TRBV3-2 TGTGCCAGCAGCTACGACAGCTCTGGAAACACCATATATTTT CASSYDSSGNTIYF
- - TRBJ2-5 TRBV5-1 TGCGCCAGCAGCTTGAGGTCCCTCGAGAGGGAGACCCAGTACTTC CASSLRSLERETQYF
- - TRBJ2-7 TRBV5-5 TGTGCCAGCAGCTTGGAACGGGAGTCCTACGAGCAGTACTTC CASSLERESYEQYF
- - TRBJ2-3 TRBV19 TGTGCCAGTAGTGGGGAGGGGACACCTAGCACAGATACGCAGTATTTT CASSGEGTPSTDTQYF
- - TRBJ1-1 TRBV10-3 TGTGCCATCAGTGAGGGGCCAGCTTCCCCAATTTTT CAISEGPASPIF
- - TRBJ2-7 TRBV6-1 TGTGCCAGCAGTGAACAGTACGAGCAGTACTTC CASSEQYEQYF
- - TRBJ1-2 TRBV3-1/TRBV3-2 TGTGCCAGCAGCAGAGACGGGATCGGCTACACCTTC CASSRDGIGYTF
- - TRBJ1-3 TRBV4-3 TGCGCCAGCAGCCAAGATCCTGGGCCGTACTCTGGAAACACCATATATTTT CASSQDPGPYSGNTIYF
once TRBD1 TRBJ2-7 TRBV5-5 TGTGCCAGCAGCTCCCCCGGGCAGGGGGCTTCCTACGAGCAGTACTTC CASSSPGQGASYEQYF
- - TRBJ1-1 TRBV11-3 TGTGCCAGCAGCTTAGGGGCCTCAGAAGCTTTCTTT CASSLGASEAFF
- - TRBJ1-5 TRBV28 TGTGCCAGCACCCTGTTAGATGGCAATCAGCCCCAGCATTTT CASTLLDGNQPQHF
- TRBD2 TRBJ2-3 TRBV9 TGTGCCAGCAGCTCCCGGGGAGGGAGGTTCACAGATACGCAGTATTTT CASSSRGGRFTDTQYF
- - TRBJ2-1 TRBV5-6 TGTGCCAGCAGCTCCAACGGGGACTCCTACAATGAGCAGTTCTTC CASSSNGDSYNEQFF
- TRBD1 TRBJ1-6 TRBV13 TGTGCCAGCAGGCAGGGGGCTAATTCACCCCTCCACTTT CASRQGANSPLHF
- - TRBJ1-5 TRBV19 TGTGCCAGTAGTATGATGGGGAGGGGGGATCAGCCCCAGCATTTT CASSMMGRGDQPQHF
- TRBD2 TRBJ2-3 TRBV7-3 TGTGCCAGCAGCCCCCTGGCCGGGACTACCTTCACAGATACGCAGTATTTT CASSPLAGTTFTDTQYF
few - TRBJ1-5 TRBV15 TGTGCCACCAGCAGCCTCGACAGAGATAATCAGCCCCAGCATTTT CATSSLDRDNQPQHF
- TRBD1 TRBJ1-2 TRBV15 TGTGCCACCAGCAGAGAGCCCGCCGGGACAGGGAGGGATGGCTACACCTTC CATSREPAGTGRDGYTF
- - TRBJ2-1 TRBV4-2 TGTGCCAGCAGCCAAGATCGTTCTAACTCTAACAATGAGCAGTTCTTC CASSQDRSNSNNEQFF
- - TRBJ1-1 TRBV5-1 TGCGCCAGCAGCTTGAAAACAAATGGGAACACTGAAGCTTTCTTT CASSLKTNGNTEAFF
once TRBD1 TRBJ2-2 TRBV3-1/TRBV3-2 TGTGCCAGCAGCCTCGGGACAGGGGCATACACCGGGGAGCTGTTTTTT CASSLGTGAYTGELFF
- TRBD1 TRBJ1-5 TRBV4-1 TGCGCCAGCAGCATGACAGGGTTAGTTAAGCCCCAGCATTTT CASSMTGLVKPQHF
once - TRBJ2-1 TRBV25-1 TGTGCCAGCAGTGAATGGGACACCTACAATGAGCAGTTCTTC CASSEWDTYNEQFF
- - TRBJ1-3 TRBV7-2 TGTGCCAGCAGCTTAAATAGTGGAAACACCATATATTTT CASSLNSGNTIYF
- TRBD2 TRBJ2-7 TRBV9 TGTGCCAGTGGCGGGGGGCACTCCTACGAGCAGTACTTC CASGGGHSYEQYF
few TRBD2 TRBJ2-3 TRBV5-1 TGCGCCAGCAGCTATATACCGGGACTAACTAGCACAGATACGCAGTATTTT CASSYIPGLTSTDTQYF
- TRBD2 TRBJ2-5 TRBV5-5 TGTGCCAGCAGCTTGGATGGACTAGCGGGAGAAGAGACCCAGTACTTC CASSLDGLAGEETQYF
- TRBD1 TRBJ1-2 TRBV9 TGTGCCAGCAGCGCCCCAGGGGGCTATAGTGGCTACACCTTC CASSAPGGYSGYTF
- - TRBJ2-1 TRBV14 TGTGCCAGCAGCCAAGATCAGGCCAGCCCCCAGTTCTTC CASSQDQASPQFF
- TRBD1 TRBJ2-7 TRBV5-1 TGCGCCAGCAGCTTGGGTCCGACAGGGGCGTCCTACGAGCAGTACTTC CASSLGPTGASYEQYF
- - TRBJ1-2 TRBV5-1 TGCGCCAGCAGCTTGCCGGGACAAGGCCGAGAAGGGGGCTACACCTTC CASSLPGQGREGGYTF
- - TRBJ1-5 TRBV18 TGTGCCAGCTCACCACCAGGGGACGGGAGTCAGCCCCAGCATTTT CASSPPGDGSQPQHF